This paragraph covers one T cell receptor beta chain sequence. Its target is not known. As the method of synthesis, 5'RACE template switching with UMIs yielded TCR beta cDNA. From the 5' RACE reads, TCRdb lists one entry per CDR3 protein and no DNA. The sample holds about 390,000 distinct CDR3 sequences. This CDR3 has 14 residues. Germline assignment: CDR1 SGHRS and CDR2 YFSETQ. This record comes from a study of T cells expressing NK-cell markers. On the study more broadly: HCMV serostatus: seven of eight sequenced donors positive, one negative. Study-level points and caveats: Expanded clones of NKG2C+ T cells had an unclear HCMV specificity. Dominant NKG2C+ clonotype frequencies of roughly 1.0-7.5% of CD8+ T cells were measured in over 5 donors.

V and J are TRBV5-1 and TRBJ2-5. The source of this sequence is a woman between 45 and 60 years old in good health. The sample comprised blood T cells: a sorted CD56 or NKG2C T cell subset, CD4+ or CD8+ T cells, or bulk PBMC T cells (not recorded which). The CDR3 spells CASSRLGSQETQYF.